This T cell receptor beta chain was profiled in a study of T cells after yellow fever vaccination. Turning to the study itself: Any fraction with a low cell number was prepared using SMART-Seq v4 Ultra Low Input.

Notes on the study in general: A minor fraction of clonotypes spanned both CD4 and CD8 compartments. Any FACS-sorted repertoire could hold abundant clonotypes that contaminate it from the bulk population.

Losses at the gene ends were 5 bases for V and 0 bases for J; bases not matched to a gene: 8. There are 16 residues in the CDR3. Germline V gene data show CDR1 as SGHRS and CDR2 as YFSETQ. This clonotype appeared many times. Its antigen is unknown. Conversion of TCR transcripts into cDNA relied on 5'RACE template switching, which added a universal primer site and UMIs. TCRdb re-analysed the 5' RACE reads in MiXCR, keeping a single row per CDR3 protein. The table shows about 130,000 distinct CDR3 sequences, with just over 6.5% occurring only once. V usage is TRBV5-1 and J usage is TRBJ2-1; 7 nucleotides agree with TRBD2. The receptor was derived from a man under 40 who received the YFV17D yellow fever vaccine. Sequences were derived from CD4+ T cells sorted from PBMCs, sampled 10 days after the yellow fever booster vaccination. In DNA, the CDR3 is TGCGCCAGCAGTTCAACTAGCGCGTACTCCTACAATGAGCAGTTCTTC. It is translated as CASSSTSAYSYNEQFF.